One and the same sample provided the 9 T cell receptor beta chains below, sequenced in a study of shared clonotypes between healthy human individuals. Method: immunoSEQ multiplex PCR; TCRdb's copy keeps in-frame clones and lacks some. The table has 2 million to 2.5 million clones, around 95% seen once. Sequencing was performed on naive CD4+ T cells sorted from blood. Sample subset: CD45RA+ positively selected. The source of these receptors is a man aged 18 to 29 in good health.

The DNA for the CDR3 is TGCGCCAGCAGCTTGGATAGGGACAGAGGGGGAGAGACCCAGTACTTC. It codes for CASSLDRDRGGETQYF. The chain joins TRBV5-1 to TRBJ2-5, with 7 bases aligning to TRBD1. The CDR3 is 16 amino acids. The germline CDR1 and CDR2 sequences are SGHRS and YFSETQ. V shed 0 bases and J 4 bases; nucleotides not matched to a gene: 9.

V gene TRBV30 combines with J gene TRBJ2-3, with D unresolved. This CDR3 spans 15 amino acids. Germline V gives CDR1 GTSNPN, CDR2 SVGIG (reference sequence). V was cut by 6 bases and J by 3 bases, with 19 bases left in between. CDR3 nucleotides: TGTGCCTGTCAAGGGAAATTGTGGCGGACAGATACGCAGTATTTT. Amino acids: CACQGKLWRTDTQYF.

The chain links TRBV15 to TRBJ2-3; D remains ambiguous. The CDR3 has 14 residues. Between the trimmed V and J ends, which lost 2 bases and 3 bases, there was a span of 9 bases. Germline loops: CDR1 LNHNV, CDR2 YYDKDF (reference sequence). DNA for the CDR3: TGTGCCACCAGCAGACTAGTTTCAACAGATACGCAGTATTTT. This gives the protein CATSRLVSTDTQYF.

The V gene is TRBV27, the J gene TRBJ2-7, with 9 bases identical to TRBD1. The CDR3 extends over 15 amino acids. V gave up 5 bases and J gave up 2 bases; unmatched junction bases: 7. Germline assignment: CDR1 MNHEY and CDR2 SMNVEV (reference sequence). The DNA for the CDR3 is TGTGCCAGCAGTAGGGGCCGGACAGGGGCCTACGAGCAGTACTTC. As protein: CASSRGRTGAYEQYF.

The genes are TRBV30 and TRBJ1-5; the D gene is possibly TRBD1 (6 bases). Germline V gene data show CDR1 as GTSNPN and CDR2 as SVGIG (reference sequence). This CDR3 spans 16 amino acids. Trimming pared 0 bases from V and 2 bases from J, leaving 14 bases between. CDR3 sequence: CAWSVLDGGGNQPQHF. The CDR3 DNA sequence: TGTGCCTGGAGTGTACTTGACGGGGGCGGCAATCAGCCCCAGCATTTT.

The chain carries TRBV27 and TRBJ2-3; possibly TRBD1 or TRBD2 for D (5 bases each). The CDR3 runs to 15 residues. The V end lost 5 bases, the J end lost 4 bases, and 16 bases lay between the germline ends. CDR1 and CDR2 from the germline V gene are MNHEY and SMNVEV (reference sequence). The CDR3 DNA follows: TGTGCCAGCAGTCCGACGGGACGCGAGTCAGATACGCAGTATTTT. It yields the protein CASSPTGRESDTQYF.

The gene calls are TRBV10-3 and TRBJ2-7, with a weak D call TRBD1 (5 bases). The CDR3 runs to 12 residues. V was shortened by 3 bases and J by 3 bases, with 6 bases between the two germline ends. Looked up from germline, CDR1 is ENHRY and CDR2 is SYGVKD. CDR3 nucleotide sequence: TGTGCCATCAGTGAAACAGGCTACGAGCAGTACTTC. This codes for CAISETGYEQYF.

The chain employs TRBV7-2 and TRBJ2-1; the D gene is possibly TRBD2 (5 bases). The CDR3 extends over 15 amino acids. V was cut by 5 bases and J by 4 bases, with 15 bases left in between. The germline gives CDR1 SGHTA, CDR2 FQGNSA. The CDR3 region has the DNA TGTGCCAGCAGCCCTGAGCGGATGAATTACAATGAGCAGTTCTTC. It specifies CASSPERMNYNEQFF.

The rearrangement links TRBV30 to TRBJ2-3, with D maybe TRBD2 (5 bases). CDR1 and CDR2 from the germline V gene are GTSNPN and SVGIG (reference sequence). CDR3 length equals 12 residues. Trimming pared 3 bases from V and 5 bases from J, leaving 9 bases between. The CDR3 nucleotides are TGTGCCTGGAGCGAAGAGGGAGATACGCAGTATTTT. It specifies CAWSEEGDTQYF.